The clone carrying this T cell receptor beta chain was seen at least ten times. Its antigen is not identified. One end of the junction varies from germline; a read error may be responsible. Researchers took RNA transcripts and amplified the TCR beta CDR3 regions from them. RT-PCR in the first round (using the HTBI primer set) targeted the TCR CDR3. One entry per CDR3 protein, called by TCRdb with MiXCR from the multiplex PCR reads. The sample yields about 530,000 distinct CDR3 sequences, 17% seen once. These data are taken from a study of T cells in Graves' hyperthyroidism and ophthalmopathy. Study-level results: Researchers found most expanded thyroid clonotypes above 0.001 in blood as well.

The CDR3 has 15 residues. The germline V gene has CDR1 SGHTA and CDR2 FQGTGA. The rearrangement uses TRBV7-3 and TRBJ2-3, with D hard to call. This clonotype originated in a woman under 30 with Graves' ophthalmopathy. Material: blood. CDR3 nucleotide sequence: TGTGCCAGCAGCCTAACTTCGACGTCCGGTGATACGCAGTATTTT. Translating it yields CASSLTSTSGDTQYF.